A single sample gave rise to the 12 T cell receptor beta chains below, sequenced in a study of T-cell reconstitution after alpha-beta-depleted transplantation in children. Unique molecular identifiers were used in preparing the TCRbeta library. TCRdb analysed the PCR reads with MiXCR anew, one entry per CDR3 protein. The sample comprises approximately 500,000 distinct CDR3 sequences, over 9.5% of which are singletons, and 2% rests with the top ten. The specimen comprised PBMCs, sampled before TCRalphabeta/CD19-depleted stem cell transplant. These receptors were taken from a child under 10 years old with inherited bone marrow failure, due to receive a stem cell transplant.

This chain links TRBV6-2 or TRBV6-3 with TRBJ2-1; 9 positions agree with TRBD2. V trimming: 0 bases; J trimming: 0 bases; junction bases outside the gene matches: 18. This CDR3 region has 22 residues. The germline CDR1 and CDR2 sequences are MNHEY and SVGEGT. CDR3 in DNA: TGTGCCAGCAGTTACTCGATACCCTGGACTAGCGCGCGAAGGAGCTCCTACAATGAGCAGTTCTTC. Residues: CASSYSIPWTSARRSSYNEQFF.

This clonotype has ten or more counts. The V and J genes are TRBV12-3 or TRBV12-4 and TRBJ2-2; no firm D call. V lost 2 bases, J lost 6 bases, and 10 bases lay in between. The CDR3 has 14 amino acids. CDR3 nucleotides: TGTGCCAGCAGTTTACCACTAAGGTCCGGGGAGCTGTTTTTT. It specifies CASSLPLRSGELFF.

The rearrangement links TRBV5-6 to TRBJ1-1; perhaps TRBD1 as D (6 bases). The CDR3 runs 14 residues. The germline V and J ends were trimmed by 3 bases and 0 bases, with 9 bases remaining between them. CDR1 and CDR2 (germline): SGHDT, YYEEEE. CDR3 nucleotide sequence: TGTGCCAGCAGCTGGGGACACATGAACACTGAAGCTTTCTTT. It specifies CASSWGHMNTEAFF.

Notes on this clonotype: A much more abundant neighbour one base away suggests this may be a read error. The chain employs TRBV12-3 or TRBV12-4 and TRBJ2-2; D might be TRBD2 (5 bases). The CDR3 loop spans 13 amino acids. V lost 8 bases, J lost 14 bases, and 21 bases lay in between. The DNA for the CDR3 is TGTGCCAGCGCCGTCCCTTGGACCGGGGTTCTGTTTTTT. This codes for CASAVPWTGVLFF.

This clonotype was recorded many times. V usage is TRBV6-5 and J usage is TRBJ2-3, with 10 bases aligning to TRBD2. Looked up from germline, CDR1 is MNHEY and CDR2 is SVGAGI. V was clipped by 0 bases and J by 4 bases; unmatched bases: 4. The CDR3 extends over 16 amino acids. The CDR3 DNA reads TGTGCCAGCAGTTACTCGATTCTAGCGGGAGCAGATACGCAGTATTTT. It encodes CASSYSILAGADTQYF.

The rearrangement joins TRBV5-1 to TRBJ2-1, with 8 bases aligning to TRBD2. After removal of 0 bases from V and 5 bases from J, the junction contained 10 bases not matched to a gene. The CDR3 extends over 17 amino acids. Germline values: CDR1 SGHRS, CDR2 YFSETQ. The CDR3 DNA is TGCGCCAGCAGCTTGGCCGGGAGCGGGAGTGGGAACAATGAGCAGTTCTTC. Encoded protein: CASSLAGSGSGNNEQFF.

The chain uses TRBV27 and TRBJ2-1; D remains unclear. The CDR3 covers 14 residues. V was clipped by 5 bases and J by 7 bases, with 15 bases between them. Germline CDR1 reads MNHEY; CDR2 reads SMNVEV (reference sequence). The CDR3 region has the DNA TGTGCCAGCAGTAGACCTGGGTGGGGTAATGAGCAGTTCTTC. As protein: CASSRPGWGNEQFF.

This clonotype was recorded many times. The CDR3, as DNA: TGCGCCAGCAGCCAAGATTCCGGGGCCTATGGCTACACCTTC. Encoded protein: CASSQDSGAYGYTF. The V and J genes are TRBV4-3 and TRBJ1-2, with D tentatively TRBD1 (5 bases). This CDR3 has 14 residues. Trimming shortened V by 0 bases and J by 4 bases, and 9 bases separated the two germline ends. Germline values: CDR1 LGHNA, CDR2 YSLEER.

V is TRBV20-1 and J is TRBJ1-1, with D maybe TRBD1 (5 bases). The CDR3 is 15 residues long. Per the germline V gene, CDR1 is DFQATT and CDR2 is SNEGSKA (reference sequence). V was pared by 2 bases and J by 0 bases, with 13 bases between. The CDR3 loop reads CSARSGTEMNTEAFF. Here the CDR3 DNA reads TGCAGTGCTAGATCGGGGACGGAAATGAACACTGAAGCTTTCTTT.

The gene calls are TRBV4-2 and TRBJ2-7; 7 bases match TRBD2. The V gene's germline CDR1 is LGHNA and CDR2 YNFKEQ. The trim removed 1 base at V and 2 bases at J, leaving 8 bases unmatched. The CDR3 length is 16 residues. The CDR3 DNA reads TGTGCCAGCAGCCAAGCCGCGGCTAGCGGAGCCTACGAGCAGTACTTC. Protein sequence: CASSQAAASGAYEQYF.

The rearrangement uses TRBV28 and TRBJ2-7, with 9 bases fitting TRBD1. This CDR3 comprises 15 residues. The junction had 9 bases not matched to a gene; V was cut back by 5 bases and J by 4 bases. Germline values: CDR1 MDHEN, CDR2 SYDVKM. CDR3 DNA: TGTGCCAGCAGTACTTACAGGGGGCGCGGGTACGAGCAGTACTTC. Its translation is CASSTYRGRGYEQYF.

This clonotype was counted many times. The CDR3 here is CASSQSQGETNQPQHF. As DNA, the CDR3 is TGTGCCAGCAGCCAATCACAGGGGGAGACCAATCAGCCCCAGCATTTT. The chain uses TRBV4-2 and TRBJ1-5, with 8 nucleotides matching TRBD1. This CDR3 spans 16 amino acids. With 2 bases clipped from V and 3 bases from J, the junction kept 6 bases outside the gene matches. The germline V gene has CDR1 LGHNA and CDR2 YNFKEQ.